This T cell receptor beta chain was identified during a study of cytomegalovirus exposure and HLA in healthy donors. The study ran its PCR with 60 Vbeta and 13 Jbeta primers. Measured with immunoSEQ multiplex PCR; TCRdb has only the in-frame clones, and not every one. The table shows 170,000 or so clones, with 84% occurring only once. The CDR3 loop spans 13 amino acids. Germline lookup yields CDR1 SNHLY and CDR2 FYNNEI. J was trimmed by 8 bases and V by 8 bases; bases with no gene match: 2. Sequencing used PBMCs. The chain joins TRBV2 to TRBJ2-3, with 15 positions matching TRBD2. The receptor was isolated from a boy aged 2-9 years in good health and CMV-seronegative. The CDR3 reads CASEGLAGGTQYF. DNA for the CDR3: TGTGCCAGCGAGGGACTAGCGGGAGGTACGCAGTATTTT.